Sequencing of this T cell receptor (beta chain) was carried out in a study of cytomegalovirus exposure and HLA in healthy donors (TCRdb year 2017). In terms of the full investigation: According to an earlier analysis of several hundred of the donors, about 180 million T cells yielded roughly 100 million unique TCR beta sequences and less than 300 Gb of sequence data. The number of typed donors differed by locus: about 620-640 for A, B, C, DRB1 and DQB1; 522 for DQA1; roughly 600 for DPA1; and about 450 for DPB1. To study patterns of TCR occurrence, a later analysis re-analyzed previously published TCR beta repertoires from 550 to 800 donors and added high-resolution HLA genotyping. Rather than using new phenotypic data, the later analysis identified candidate immune exposures from TCR beta sequences and from how often those sequences occurred across donors. The study profiled the T cell repertoires of about 640 subjects by immunosequencing and related them to cytomegalovirus serostatus. Alongside the repertoire data, information on donor age, sex, ethnicity and CMV serostatus was compiled. Every repertoire in the discovery cohort had been generated on one and the same sequencing platform. The study combined high-throughput TCR immunosequencing, statistical association of individual TCRs with disease status, and machine learning to predict cytomegalovirus infection status. An earlier analysis of 587 of the donors applied high-throughput TCR beta sequencing to assess whether each TCR beta V gene segment acted as functional or pseudogenic. The study was designed to test whether signatures of past pathogen exposure could be identified by cataloging public T cell receptors. Because of strong linkage in the cohort, roughly five DR-DQ haplotypes were treated as single units for association and clustering. A later genetic analysis used genome-wide SNP genotypes for about 65% of the 666 donors, treating that subset as a discovery cohort. About 320 gigabases of sequencing data and 70 million to 85 million unique TCR sequences were included in an early release covering about 600 HLA-typed donors. Among roughly 400 genotyped donors of the cohort, an average of about 220,000 unique TCR beta nucleotide sequences was sequenced per donor, of which about 19% were non-productive. Of the 398 genotyped donors, roughly 85% fell in the genetic ancestry cluster associated with self-reported Caucasian donors. Along with the roughly 670-subject first cohort, a separate validation cohort of over 90 different subjects was used. Class I and class II HLA loci were covered by the typing at four-digit resolution.

Study-wide findings and limitations: Because counts were too low, seventeen rarely observed V segments, including chromosome 9 orphons, were excluded from the earlier analysis of 587 of the donors. According to a later analysis, most CMV-associated TCR beta chains appeared to be HLA-restricted, and the HLA associations seemed to be driven largely by CMV exposure. Linkage disequilibrium might explain the correlated functional status among segregating V segments, but an unknown experimental factor could not be ruled out. A later analysis found that HLA-associated TCR beta chains were more clonally expanded and had lower generation probabilities than equally common non-associated chains. The classifier was reported to diagnose cytomegalovirus status with high specificity and sensitivity in both the original cohort and the validation cohort. CMV serostatus was the only immune exposure information available for the cohort. A few of the identified cytomegalovirus-associated TCR beta chains were confirmed in vitro to be specific for cytomegalovirus antigens. When HLA alleles, especially DR and DQ, strongly co-occurred, TCR associations were difficult to assign to individual alleles. At a false discovery rate of 0.05, a later analysis linked about 16,000 TCR beta sequences to specific HLA alleles. A group of highly shared sequence variants was considered likely to be a technical artifact of the sequencing pipeline. In an earlier analysis of under 600 of the donors, most TCR beta V segments were observed in productive rearrangements about 87% or about 30% of the time, broadly matching IMGT annotations. A further reported finding was that TCR beta sequences accurately predicted the HLA-A and HLA-B alleles for most subjects in the first cohort. Roughly uniform sequencing depth across donors was assumed in presence/absence analyses, although this assumption may not hold. Across donors, most TCR sequences were observed very rarely, whereas some public TCRs were present in many individuals. An association between a missense DCLRE1C variant and V-gene and J-gene trimming of TCR beta chains was found in a later genetic analysis and replicated in an independent cohort. This cohort had only TCR beta chains sequenced, and the lack of alpha or paired-chain data limited which features could be detected. Because HLA typing was missing for some donors at each locus, association tests included only the typed subset. A later analysis found that TCR association rates varied across HLA loci, with DRB1 alleles showing the most associated TCRs and HLA-C alleles the fewest. A later analysis reported that several top co-occurrence clusters appeared linked to parvovirus B19, influenza, CMV and Epstein-Barr virus. The authors suggested that the approach could potentially be extended to other disease states and immunological phenotypes. A total of about 150 TCR beta chains were listed by the study as associated with cytomegalovirus. In a later genetic analysis, fewer N-insertions in productive TCRs were reported among donors in an Asian-associated ancestry cluster than the 666-donor mean.

With regard to this clone: Its antigen remains unidentified. No per-base quality is available; no much larger clone lies one base away.

Library creation used the immunoSEQ multiplex PCR assay. For the multiplex PCR, a mixture combining 60 forward primers for TCR Vbeta segments and 13 reverse primers for TCR Jbeta segments was used. A multiplex PCR assay on genomic DNA amplified the CDR3 region of rearranged TCR beta genes. The amplified TCR beta libraries were sequenced on the Illumina HiSeq System as 87-base-pair reads. Processing in the source paper ran as follows. Across the 600 to 700 repertoires, a later analysis counted 75 million to 90 million unique TCR beta chains, some 11 million of which were shared by at least two donors. To remove PCR and sequencing errors, raw reads were error-corrected and collapsed into unique sequences using a nearest-neighbor algorithm that merged closely related sequences. V, D and J gene segments were assigned by aligning CDR3 sequences to IMGT reference sequences. For a sequence to be retained, a match of at least six nucleotides was required to both a V gene segment and a J gene segment. A rearrangement was called productive if the CDR3 had no stop codons and remained in frame with V and J, and every other rearrangement was called non-productive. CDR3 was defined according to IMGT convention as the region running from the second conserved V-encoded cysteine to the conserved J-encoded phenylalanine. The earlier analysis of approximately 590 of the donors excluded any sequence lacking an unambiguous match to a single V gene segment. In an earlier analysis of some 590 of the donors, V segments were called functional above 56.7% productive rearrangements and were called segregating when the between-donor standard deviation exceeded 5%. A statistical classification framework was built for diagnosing cytomegalovirus status from the catalog of TCR beta chain sequences. A later analysis assigned V and J genes by comparing TCR nucleotide sequences with IMGT/GENE-DB human TR gene sequences. A later analysis assigned CDR3 sequences and most-parsimonious VDJ recombination scenarios with the TCRdist pipeline. In a later analysis, every TCR beta chain was defined by the combination of its CDR3 amino acid sequence and its V-gene family, and reads without a unique V-gene family were dropped. A later analysis removed several hundred highly shared, low-generation-probability nucleotide sequences to deal with suspected cross-contamination and a sequencing artifact. In a later analysis, a clonal expansion index for each public chain was calculated from normalized within-repertoire ranks of inferred template counts. Generation probabilities in a later analysis came from a VDJ recombination model fitted to out-of-frame rearrangements, and those results were checked against IGoR. In a later analysis, TCR-TCR, TCR-HLA and TCR-CMV co-occurrence was scored with hypergeometric tests, and a repertoire-size bias correction was applied to TCR pairs. A later analysis estimated false discovery rates by permuting HLA or CMV assignments 20 times. In a later analysis, co-occurring TCRs were grouped with DBSCAN, and TCRdist sequence similarity was added when clustering was performed within HLA-allele-positive subsets. Co-occurrence clustering excluded repertoires with fewer than 30,000 or more than 120,000 public chains, plus five with anomalous nucleotide sharing. The table comes from immuneACCESS by way of TCRdb, which keeps in-frame sequences with V and J called. Part of the clones is missing from these tables; in studies checked, under half for an unresolved V gene and the rest for unknown reasons. Clone size and V and J calls were adopted from that table, with D and trimming inferred from the DNA. A total of about 55,000 clones appear in this sample, 75% to 85% of them only once. Together, the top ten hold approximately 1.4% of the sample.

The cohort was made up of 650 to 700 healthy bone marrow donors. All cohort members were sampled while nominally healthy, although unrecorded immune exposures were likely present. The donor tested CMV seronegative, placing the donor among the approximately 360 seronegative members of the cohort. A peripheral blood sample was provided by each donor, and peripheral blood mononuclear cells were used for TCR beta sequencing. The Qiagen DNeasy Blood Extraction Kit was used to extract genomic DNA from the blood cell samples. Sequenced input: PBMCs. The clonotype was recovered from a female donor in good health and CMV-seronegative.

CDR3 protein: CSANQGRAGGYTF. The nucleotides are TGCAGCGCAAATCAGGGCAGGGCTGGTGGCTACACCTTC. The receptor chain draws on TRBV29-1 and TRBJ1-2, with a tentative D gene TRBD1 over 5 matching bases. The germline V gene gives CDR1 as SQVTM and CDR2 as ANQGSEA. Inclusive of the bounding cysteine and phenylalanine, the CDR3 is 13 residues long. CDR3 DNA only is kept here, 39 bases in frame from base 1. The trim is 7 bases for V and 7 bases for J, with a gap of 19 bases between the germline ends.